These 26 T cell receptor beta chains share one sample of origin, sequenced in a study of metastatic and nonmetastatic thyroid tumors. Via MiXCR, TCRdb re-called the PCR reads. The table has 39,000 or so clones, over 40% seen once. Until they underwent thyroid surgery, no patient had received any treatment. What was sequenced was tumor tissue. All receptors derive from a male donor with papillary thyroid cancer or a benign thyroid nodule (not recorded which). Some clones in this sample may be carry-over from other donors' samples.

This clone has more than one count but fewer than ten. The chain has TRBV6-2 or TRBV6-3 and TRBJ2-3, with 7 positions matching TRBD2. Germline-derived CDR1 and CDR2 are MNHEY and SVGEGT. The J segment lost 0 bases and the V segment lost 5 bases, leaving 8 bases of the junction unmatched. This CDR3 region has 16 residues. CDR3 residues: CASSPGSGSSTDTQYF. The CDR3 DNA reads TGTGCCAGCAGTCCAGGTAGCGGGTCTAGCACAGATACGCAGTATTTT.

This chain joins TRBV12-3 or TRBV12-4 and TRBJ2-2; D not resolved. CDR3 length equals 16 residues. The V end was cut by 5 bases, the J end by 1 base, with 14 bases between. CDR3 coding DNA: TGTGCCAGCAGTACTCTCGGGCGGCAGAACACCGGGGAGCTGTTTTTT. Protein: CASSTLGRQNTGELFF.

This clone turned up a few times. The rearrangement links TRBV4-2 to TRBJ1-2; D unresolved. V shed 1 base and J shed 4 bases, with 10 bases lying between them. Germline CDR1 reads LGHNA; CDR2 reads YNFKEQ. The CDR3 length is 14 residues. This CDR3 reads CASSQGQGFYGYTF. CDR3 in DNA: TGTGCCAGCAGCCAAGGGCAAGGGTTCTATGGCTACACCTTC.

This chain uses TRBV20-1 with TRBJ2-1; 11 nucleotides match TRBD1. The CDR3 loop spans 14 amino acids. CDR1 is DFQATT and CDR2 is SNEGSKA in the germline V gene (reference sequence). The V segment lost 1 base and the J segment 10 bases; nucleotides outside the gene matches: 6. The DNA of the CDR3 is TGCAGTGCTAGAGCCGGGACAGGGGGTTGGGAGCAGTTCTTC. This sequence encodes CSARAGTGGWEQFF.

In its sample, this clone was seen a few times. This rearrangement joins TRBV15 to TRBJ1-6; TRBD1 matches 7 bases. V shed 4 bases, J shed 10 bases, and the junction held 7 bases outside the gene matches. CDR1 is LNHNV and CDR2 is YYDKDF in the germline V gene (reference sequence). There are 14 residues in the CDR3. CDR3 residues: CATSIRQGDSPLHF. The CDR3 nucleotides read TGTGCCACCAGCATTCGTCAGGGGGACTCACCCCTCCACTTT.

This clone has ten or more counts. The CDR3 loop is CASSLEGGLGEKLFF. The CDR3 nucleotides read TGTGCCAGCAGCTTAGAAGGGGGATTGGGTGAAAAACTGTTTTTT. This chain links TRBV7-9 with TRBJ1-4; perhaps TRBD1 as D (6 bases). Germline CDR1 SEHNR, CDR2 FQNEAQ (reference sequence). The germline V and J ends were trimmed by 1 base and 7 bases, with 13 bases remaining between them. CDR3 size: 15 residues.

This clone was seen only a few times. V and J are TRBV30 and TRBJ1-5; TRBD1 aligns across 7 bases. Per the germline V gene, CDR1 is GTSNPN and CDR2 is SVGIG (reference sequence). After removal of 1 base from V and 7 bases from J, the junction contained 7 bases not matched to a gene. The CDR3 consists of 14 residues. The CDR3 spells CAWSARDRGQPQHF. The CDR3 region has the DNA TGTGCCTGGAGTGCCCGGGACAGAGGACAGCCCCAGCATTTT.

The CDR3 DNA is TGCGCCAGCAGCTTTAGGGCGGGGGTTATTGGCTACGAGCAGTACTTC. The encoded protein is CASSFRAGVIGYEQYF. This rearrangement joins TRBV5-1 to TRBJ2-7; 7 bases map to TRBD2. J gave up 3 bases and V 2 bases, and 11 bases lay outside the gene matches. CDR3 size: 16 residues. Looked up from germline, CDR1 is SGHRS and CDR2 is YFSETQ.

V is TRBV5-8 and J is TRBJ2-5, with 7 bases aligning to TRBD1. The germline V gene has CDR1 SGHTS and CDR2 YDEGEE. The CDR3 consists of 14 residues. Trimming at V came to 0 bases and at J to 4 bases, leaving 3 bases not matched to a gene. The CDR3 reads CASSLGQGRETQYF. CDR3 coding DNA: TGTGCCAGCAGCTTGGGACAGGGAAGAGAGACCCAGTACTTC.

The chain has TRBV3-1 and TRBJ2-7; D is unclear. Trimming left V 0 bases short and J 3 bases short, with 6 bases between. CDR3 length equals 13 residues. Germline loops: CDR1 LGHDT, CDR2 YNNKEL (reference sequence). The CDR3 bases are TGTGCCAGCAGCCAAGATTCGGGCTACGAGCAGTACTTC. The encoded protein is CASSQDSGYEQYF.

The chain combines TRBV12-3 or TRBV12-4 with TRBJ2-6; D not resolved. Between the trimmed V and J ends, which lost 3 bases and 0 bases, there was a span of 3 bases. CDR3 size: 14 residues. The chain's CDR3 is CASSFASGANVLTF. The CDR3 DNA reads as TGTGCCAGCAGTTTTGCCTCTGGGGCCAACGTCCTGACTTTC.

The chain couples TRBV10-2 to TRBJ1-6; 12 positions agree with TRBD1. CDR1 and CDR2 from the germline V gene are WSHSY and SAAADI. V was clipped by 6 bases and J by 3 bases; unmatched bases: 3. The CDR3 is made up of 16 amino acids. CDR3 residues: CASRGTGGFYNSPLHF. Here the CDR3 DNA reads TGCGCCAGCAGAGGGACAGGGGGCTTCTATAATTCACCCCTCCACTTT.

The chain carries TRBV4-3 and TRBJ1-5; D possibly corresponds to TRBD1 (6 bases). The CDR3 is 15 amino acids. With 4 bases removed from V and 4 bases from J, the gap between germline ends came to 14 bases. Germline CDR1 reads LGHNA; CDR2 reads YSLEER. The CDR3 sequence: CASSLGTDRNQPQHF. In DNA form, the CDR3 reads TGCGCCAGCAGCCTGGGAACGGACAGAAATCAGCCCCAGCATTTT.

In this sample, this clone turned up once. This sequence joins TRBV5-1 and TRBJ2-7; D assignment may be TRBD1 or TRBD2 (5 bases each). The germline gives CDR1 SGHRS, CDR2 YFSETQ. Trimming took off 0 bases at V and 1 base at J, with 11 bases between the two ends. The length of the CDR3 is 15 residues. CDR3 nucleotides: TGCGCCAGCAGCTTGGCCGGGACGGCTTCCTACGAGCAGTACTTC. Its protein product is CASSLAGTASYEQYF.

This chain links TRBV28 with TRBJ1-5, with D unclear. Germline CDR1 MDHEN, CDR2 SYDVKM. CDR3 length equals 13 residues. The V gene lost 6 bases and the J gene lost 2 bases, with 8 bases spanning the gap. CDR3 sequence (DNA): TGTGCCAGCAGCGGGCAGGGCAATCAGCCCCAGCATTTT. Protein sequence: CASSGQGNQPQHF.

This clone turned up a few times. The J gene is TRBJ1-2, the V gene TRBV12-3 or TRBV12-4; 7 bases match TRBD1. The CDR3 consists of 13 residues. Unmatched junction bases numbered 5, after V lost 6 bases and J lost 4 bases. Here the CDR3 DNA reads TGTGCCAGCAGCCCTCAGGGGGTCTATGGCTACACCTTC. This encodes CASSPQGVYGYTF.

This chain connects TRBV7-2 to TRBJ2-7; no clear D gene. Germline-derived CDR1 and CDR2 are SGHTA and FQGNSA. The CDR3 has 14 amino acids. The ends were cut back, 8 bases at V and 2 bases at J, with 16 bases in the middle. The CDR3 DNA reads as TGTGCCAGCGGGAAAGGTACAGTCCCCTACGAGCAGTACTTC. Protein product: CASGKGTVPYEQYF.

V usage is TRBV3-1 and J usage is TRBJ1-2, with D unclear. The CDR3 is 13 residues long. V was pared by 0 bases and J by 10 bases, with 12 bases between. In germline, CDR1 is LGHDT, CDR2 YNNKEL (reference sequence). CDR3 bases: TGTGCCAGCAGCCAAGATTTTGAGGGCGACTACACCTTC. It codes for CASSQDFEGDYTF. The full variable domain, with the rest looked up from reference TRBV3-1 and TRBJ1-2, is DTAVSQTPKYLVTQMGNDKSIKCEQNLGHDTMYWYKQDSKKFLKIMFSYNNKELIINETVPNRFSPKSPDKAHLNLHINSLELGDSAVYFCASSQDFEGDYTFGSGTRLTVV.

The chain carries TRBV4-1 and TRBJ2-1; 14 bases are shared with TRBD2. This CDR3 region has 16 residues. Trimming removed 3 bases from V and 9 bases from J; junction bases left unmatched: 7. Looked up from germline, CDR1 is MGHRA and CDR2 is YSYEKL. The chain's CDR3 is CASSQRGTSGSGEQFF. CDR3 nucleotide sequence: TGCGCCAGCAGCCAGAGGGGGACTAGCGGGAGCGGTGAGCAGTTCTTC.

The rearrangement links TRBV6-1 to TRBJ1-2; possibly TRBD1 for D (5 bases). V was clipped by 8 bases and J by 1 base, with 11 bases between them. Germline CDR1 is MNHNS and CDR2 is SASEGT. The CDR3 covers 13 residues. CDR3 amino acids: CASSPGGNYGYTF. CDR3 nucleotides: TGTGCCAGCTCTCCCGGGGGTAACTATGGCTACACCTTC.

The chain combines TRBV3-1 with TRBJ2-7, with D maybe TRBD1 (5 bases). V shed 6 bases and J shed 3 bases, with 9 bases lying between them. This CDR3 is built from 12 residues. Germline CDR1 LGHDT, CDR2 YNNKEL (reference sequence). In DNA form, the CDR3 reads TGTGCCAGCAGTGGGGCGGTCTACGAGCAGTACTTC. Encoded protein: CASSGAVYEQYF.

The chain is built from TRBV15 and TRBJ2-5, with a tentative D call TRBD2 (5 bases). The CDR3 loop spans 19 amino acids. Between the trimmed V and J ends, which lost 1 base and 4 bases, there was a span of 25 bases. CDR1 is LNHNV and CDR2 is YYDKDF in the germline V gene (reference sequence). CDR3 region: CATSRGLDWKVGSGETQYF. CDR3 bases: TGTGCCACCAGCAGAGGTCTTGATTGGAAAGTAGGGAGCGGAGAGACCCAGTACTTC. Together with reference TRBV15 and TRBJ2-5, the CDR3 gives the full variable domain: DAMVIQNPRYQVTQFGKPVTLSCSQTLNHNVMYWYQQKSSQAPKLLFHYYDKDFNNEADTPDNFQSRRPNTSFCFLDIRSPGLGDTAMYLCATSRGLDWKVGSGETQYFGPGTRLLVL.

CDR3 residues: CASSPGTSGRVSYNEQFF. The CDR3 bases are TGTGCCAGCAGTCCAGGGACTAGCGGGAGAGTATCCTACAATGAGCAGTTCTTC. This chain connects TRBV28 to TRBJ2-1, with 14 positions matching TRBD2. Trimming cost V 5 bases and J 1 base; bases outside gene matches: 7. The CDR3 sequence is 18 residues long. Germline CDR1 is MDHEN and CDR2 is SYDVKM.

The rearrangement joins TRBV20-1 to TRBJ2-7; 7 nucleotides match TRBD2. The length of the CDR3 is 16 residues. Germline V gene sequence: CDR1 DFQATT, CDR2 SNEGSKA (reference sequence). V was clipped by 3 bases and J by 2 bases; unmatched bases: 13. DNA of the CDR3: TGCAGTGCTAGGCTTGCGGGAGCCAAGATTACCTACGAGCAGTACTTC. It yields the protein CSARLAGAKITYEQYF.

This clone was observed a handful of times. This chain joins TRBV9 and TRBJ1-3; TRBD1 might be the D (5 bases). This CDR3 region has 15 residues. V was cut by 6 bases and J by 0 bases, with 13 bases left in between. The V gene's germline CDR1 is SGDLS and CDR2 YYNGEE. Here the CDR3 DNA reads TGTGCCAGCACCCCATCAGGGACCTCTGGAAACACCATATATTTT. Protein sequence: CASTPSGTSGNTIYF. Full variable domain (remainder filled in from reference TRBV9 and TRBJ1-3): DSGVTQTPKHLITATGQRVTLRCSPRSGDLSVYWYQQSLDQGLQFLIQYYNGEERAKGNILERFSAQQFPDLHSELNLSSLELGDSALYFCASTPSGTSGNTIYFGEGSWLTVV.

The chain carries TRBV28 and TRBJ2-4; possibly TRBD1 for D (6 bases). Germline-derived CDR1 and CDR2 are MDHEN and SYDVKM. The ends were cut back, 6 bases at V and 0 bases at J, with 15 bases in the middle. The CDR3 runs 16 residues. The CDR3 here is CASRSQGRGAKNIQYF. CDR3 nucleotide sequence: TGTGCCAGCAGGTCCCAGGGGAGAGGAGCCAAAAACATTCAGTACTTC.